One and the same sample provided the 21 T cell receptor beta chains below, sequenced in a study of human T cells and chemical hapten exposure (dated by TCRdb to about 2021). The time point tag for this specimen amounts to: patch test 2, 6 weeks after DPC sensitization. The treatment or condition label on this specimen signifies: therapeutic diphenylcyclopropenone sensitization with weekly scalp DPC. The method behind the library was RACE. Instrument used: NextSeq 500. Using fastp at Q25 and MiXCR, TCRdb reprocessed the public reads and kept productive beta chains. Rows are combined by CDR3 protein, so each entry shows the most common genes and DNA. The sample has about 380,000 distinct CDR3 sequences on record, about 6.3% of them singletons. Together, the top ten hold around 6.1% of the sample. Sequencing used whole blood, obtained in connection with sensitization to the hapten diphenylcyclopropenone (DPC). The receptors were sampled from a woman aged 18-29 years with alopecia areata. Some clones in this sample may be carry-over from other donors' samples.

This clonotype has at least ten counts. The chain uses TRBV7-2 and TRBJ1-2, with 9 bases fitting TRBD1. Germline CDR1 reads SGHTA; CDR2 reads FQGNSA. J gave up 4 bases and V 5 bases, and 5 bases lay outside the gene matches. This CDR3 region has 14 residues. The CDR3 nucleotides read TGTGCCAGCAGCCCCGGGACAGGGTTCTATGGCTACACCTTC. Translated, it gives CASSPGTGFYGYTF.

This clonotype came up a few times. The gene calls are TRBV15 and TRBJ2-1; D unresolved. The germline V and J ends were trimmed by 0 bases and 13 bases, with 16 bases remaining between them. Germline CDR1 LNHNV, CDR2 YYDKDF (reference sequence). This CDR3 has 14 residues. The CDR3 DNA sequence: TGTGCCACCAGCAGAGATCGGTATTCGACGGACCAGTTCTTC. Its protein is CATSRDRYSTDQFF.

This clonotype has at least ten counts. The rearrangement uses TRBV4-2 and TRBJ1-2; no firm D call. This CDR3 comprises 16 residues. Germline V gene lookup returns CDR1 LGHNA and CDR2 YNFKEQ. V lost 0 bases, J lost 0 bases, and 11 bases lay in between. The CDR3 loop is CASSQDLAASNYGYTF. As DNA, the CDR3 is TGTGCCAGCAGCCAAGATCTGGCAGCATCTAACTATGGCTACACCTTC.

This clonotype was seen repeatedly, ten times or more. This rearrangement joins TRBV20-1 to TRBJ1-5; tentative D call: TRBD1 (5 bases). CDR3 length: 13 amino acids. In germline, CDR1 is DFQATT, CDR2 SNEGSKA (reference sequence). V dropped 4 bases and J dropped 3 bases, with 10 bases sitting between them. Written as DNA, the CDR3 is TGCAGTGCTATCAGGGCCCCCAATCAGCCCCAGCATTTT. As protein: CSAIRAPNQPQHF.

This clonotype was recorded at least ten times. CDR3 residues: CASGFPPGNTEAFF. CDR3 bases: TGTGCTAGTGGTTTCCCCCCCGGGAACACTGAAGCTTTCTTT. The chain recombines TRBV12-5 with TRBJ1-1, with D unclear. The ends were cut back, 3 bases at V and 1 base at J, with 9 bases in the middle. Per the germline V gene, CDR1 is LGHNT and CDR2 is FRNRAP. This CDR3 has 14 residues. The full variable domain, with the rest looked up from reference TRBV12-5 and TRBJ1-1, is DARVTQTPRHKVTEMGQEVTMRCQPILGHNTVFWYRQTMMQGLELLAYFRNRAPLDDSGMPKDRFSAEMPDATLATLKIQPSEPRDSAVYFCASGFPPGNTEAFFGQGTRLTVV.

This clonotype was picked up many times. The CDR3 loop reads CASSPTGVGNQPQHF. As DNA, the CDR3 is TGTGCCAGCAGCCCGACAGGGGTTGGCAATCAGCCCCAGCATTTT. The gene calls are TRBV27 and TRBJ1-5, with TRBD1 matching over 8 bases. The CDR3 contains 15 residues. The V segment lost 6 bases and the J segment 2 bases; nucleotides outside the gene matches: 6. CDR1 and CDR2 (germline): MNHEY, SMNVEV (reference sequence).

About this clonotype itself: The CDR3 does not end in the conserved phenylalanine or tryptophan, so this is likely a read error. V is TRBV12-3 or TRBV12-4 and J is TRBJ2-2, with unresolved D. V shed 2 bases and J shed 2 bases, with 3 bases lying between them. The CDR3 has 13 residues. The CDR3 spells CASSLSNTGELFY. CDR3 sequence (DNA): TGTGCCAGCAGTTTAAGCAACACCGGGGAGCTGTTTTAT.

V gene TRBV5-1 combines with J gene TRBJ2-7; D uncertain. Trimming cost V 2 bases and J 5 bases, with 8 bases left between them. The CDR3 length is 12 residues. Germline CDR1 reads SGHRS; CDR2 reads YFSETQ. CDR3 region: CASSFLGNEQYF. CDR3 DNA sequence: TGCGCCAGCAGCTTCCTGGGGAACGAGCAGTACTTC.

This clonotype was observed a handful of times. The chain recombines TRBV5-1 with TRBJ2-1; D might be TRBD2 (6 bases). V shed 3 bases and J shed 6 bases, with 13 bases lying between them. Germline assignment: CDR1 SGHRS and CDR2 YFSETQ. There are 14 residues in the CDR3. CDR3 amino acids: CASSSLTSSNEQFF. CDR3 DNA: TGCGCCAGCAGCTCCCTGACTAGTTCCAATGAGCAGTTCTTC.

This clonotype appeared many times. One end of the junction varies from germline; a read error may be responsible. The V and J genes are TRBV28 and TRBJ2-4; 7 nucleotides line up with TRBD1. Germline assignment: CDR1 MDHEN and CDR2 SYDVKM. This CDR3 spans 11 amino acids. The CDR3 reads CASSTPGQMHF. In DNA, the CDR3 is TGTGCCAGCAGTACACCGGGACAGATGCACTTC.

The table lists this clonotype with many counts. This sequence joins TRBV29-1 and TRBJ1-1, with TRBD1 matching over 7 bases. Germline V gene sequence: CDR1 SQVTM, CDR2 ANQGSEA. The junction had 11 bases not matched to a gene; V was cut back by 4 bases and J by 3 bases. The CDR3 sequence is 15 residues long. The CDR3 sequence: CSVGRPRDRYTEAFF. CDR3 nucleotides: TGCAGCGTTGGCAGACCCAGGGACAGATACACTGAAGCTTTCTTT.

This clonotype was seen many times. V is TRBV6-2 or TRBV6-3 and J is TRBJ1-2; D is unresolved. V was pared by 5 bases and J by 4 bases, with 17 bases between. The germline gives CDR1 MNHEY, CDR2 SVGEGT. CDR3 length equals 15 residues. CDR3 protein: CASSPGLTSGYGYTF. CDR3 DNA sequence: TGTGCCAGCAGTCCAGGACTGACTAGCGGCTATGGCTACACCTTC.

The chain combines TRBV19 with TRBJ2-1; D not certain. CDR3 length: 13 amino acids. Germline CDR1 and CDR2: LNHDA and SQIVND (reference sequence). With 5 bases removed from V and 9 bases from J, the gap between germline ends came to 14 bases. DNA for the CDR3: TGTGCCAGTAGTGTTTCTAGGCGTGGTGAGCAGTTCTTC. Amino acids: CASSVSRRGEQFF.

This clonotype has ten or more counts. The chain employs TRBV5-1 and TRBJ1-1; 7 nucleotides match TRBD1. CDR1 is SGHRS and CDR2 is YFSETQ in the germline V gene. The CDR3 totals 13 residues. With V trimmed by 4 bases and J by 3 bases, 3 bases remained unmatched. CDR3 sequence reads: CASSTGADTEAFF. In DNA, the CDR3 is TGCGCCAGCAGCACAGGGGCGGACACTGAAGCTTTCTTT.

This clonotype was seen ten or more times. This chain uses TRBV12-3 or TRBV12-4 with TRBJ1-1; possibly TRBD1 for D (5 bases). V was shortened by 7 bases and J by 1 base, with 25 bases between the two germline ends. The CDR3 extends over 18 amino acids. For the CDR3, the DNA is TGTGCCAGCACCTTGAGTTGGTTCAGGGCAGGACGGAACACTGAAGCTTTCTTT. Its translation is CASTLSWFRAGRNTEAFF.

This clonotype was detected ten times or more. The V and J genes are TRBV12-3 or TRBV12-4 and TRBJ1-5; maybe TRBD1 (5 bases). The CDR3 runs 14 residues. Between the trimmed V and J ends, which lost 3 bases and 4 bases, there was a span of 10 bases. CDR3 protein: CASSFGAENQPQHF. The CDR3 bases are TGTGCCAGCAGTTTCGGGGCCGAGAATCAGCCCCAGCATTTT.

J is TRBJ1-1 and V is TRBV7-2; a possible D gene is TRBD1 (6 bases). Germline lookup yields CDR1 SGHTA and CDR2 FQGNSA. The ends were cut back, 4 bases at V and 0 bases at J, with 15 bases in the middle. This CDR3 has 16 residues. The CDR3 DNA reads as TGTGCCAGCAGCTACCCGCAGGGGCCTTTGAACACTGAAGCTTTCTTT. The encoded protein is CASSYPQGPLNTEAFF.

The chain combines TRBV2 with TRBJ1-1; TRBD1 agrees at 7 bases. The ends lost 5 bases at V and 1 base at J; junction bases unmatched: 13. Germline V gives CDR1 SNHLY, CDR2 FYNNEI. CDR3 length: 17 residues. The CDR3 DNA is TGTGCCAGCAGTTTTATGACAGGGCGACGTGGGAACACTGAAGCTTTCTTT. Its translation is CASSFMTGRRGNTEAFF.

This clonotype has a count of ten or more. The chain links TRBV4-3 to TRBJ1-4; weak D call: TRBD1 (6 bases). Trimming left V 1 base short and J 3 bases short, with 12 bases between. This CDR3 region has 16 residues. Germline assignment: CDR1 LGHNA and CDR2 YSLEER. The CDR3 reads CASSQVRTAANEKLFF. CDR3 DNA: TGCGCCAGCAGCCAAGTCAGGACAGCCGCTAATGAAAAACTGTTTTTT.

In the case of this clonotype: A read error is possible here, since a much larger clone lies one base away. The chain uses TRBV3-1 and TRBJ1-5; 8 bases are shared with TRBD1. CDR1 and CDR2 (germline): LGHDT, YNNKEL (reference sequence). The CDR3 consists of 13 residues. The trim removed 0 bases at V and 11 bases at J, leaving 3 bases unmatched. The CDR3 sequence is CASSQDQGAAQHF. CDR3 nucleotide sequence: TGTGCCAGCAGCCAAGATCAGGGGGCAGCCCAGCATTTT.

This clonotype was detected many times. This chain links TRBV7-9 with TRBJ1-3; 7 bases fit TRBD1. CDR3 length equals 14 residues. Germline lookup yields CDR1 SEHNR and CDR2 FQNEAQ (reference sequence). J lost 4 bases, V lost 4 bases, and 4 bases had no gene match. The CDR3 spells CASSSQGLGNTIYF. The DNA for the CDR3 is TGTGCCAGCAGCTCACAGGGGCTCGGAAACACCATATATTTT.